The 2 T cell receptor beta chains in this list originate from one sample, sequenced in a study of cytomegalovirus exposure and HLA in healthy donors (dated by TCRdb to between 2016 and 2019). Receptor libraries were prepared by the immunoSEQ multiplex PCR assay. For the multiplex PCR, a mixture combining 60 forward primers for TCR Vbeta segments and 13 reverse primers for TCR Jbeta segments was used. TCRdb's version of the immuneACCESS table is confined to in-frame rearrangements and falls short of the full clone set. An unresolved V gene accounts for under half of the shortfall where checked; the remainder is of unknown origin. A total of under 200,000 clones appear in this sample, roughly four fifths of them only once. The top ten constitute just under 3% of the sample. Specimen: PBMCs. These receptors originate from a woman aged 50 to 60 in good health and CMV-seropositive.

The chain is built from TRBV27 and TRBJ1-2; 8 nucleotides line up with TRBD1. CDR3 size: 15 residues. CDR1 MNHEY and CDR2 SMNVEV come from the germline V gene (reference sequence). Trimming removed 3 bases from V and 6 bases from J; junction bases left unmatched: 9. CDR3 sequence (DNA): TGTGCCAGCAGTTTTCAGGGGGCCTCGCTTGATGGCTACACCTTC. Its protein product is CASSFQGASLDGYTF.

V is TRBV5-1 and J is TRBJ1-2, with 7 bases lining up with TRBD1. Germline V gene lookup returns CDR1 SGHRS and CDR2 YFSETQ. Trimming at V came to 4 bases and at J to 7 bases, leaving 13 bases not matched to a gene. CDR3 length: 15 residues. The CDR3 sequence is CASSGLDRVGSGYTF. DNA for the CDR3: TGCGCCAGCAGCGGGTTAGACAGGGTAGGAAGTGGCTACACCTTC.